The clone carrying this T cell receptor (beta chain) occurred a few times. Antigen: not known. MiXCR, run by TCRdb on the reads, gives a single entry per CDR3 protein. There are approximately 25,000 distinct CDR3 sequences in the sample; around 19% occur only once, and 70% to 90% lies in the top ten. This entry belongs to a study of T cell repertoires in cytomegalovirus infection. The wider study: Well-studied HLA-B-restricted CMV epitopes were used in the study alongside recently identified HLA-C-restricted ones. In public TCR beta signatures, there were indications of both CMV infection and matching HLA type.

Study results and limitations: The ex vivo response was dominated by HLA-C-restricted CMV-specific TCR beta clonotypes.

Germline V gene data show CDR1 as MGHRA and CDR2 as YSYEKL. This CDR3 has 12 residues. The ends were cut back, 8 bases at V and 4 bases at J, with 9 bases in the middle. This TCR derives from a human donor in good health (CMV status not recorded). Some clones in this sample may be carry-over from other donors' samples. The sequencing here drew on CD8+ T cells from cultured PBMCs, taken from culture after CMV antigen stimulation. The V gene is TRBV4-1, the J gene TRBJ1-5; the D gene is possibly TRBD1 (6 bases). CDR3 sequence reads: CASGGANQPQHF. The CDR3, as DNA: TGCGCCAGCGGGGGGGCGAATCAGCCCCAGCATTTT.